Listed below are T cell receptor beta chains from one sample, sequenced in a study of OX40 agonist ivuxolimab in advanced cancers. The method was immunoSEQ multiplex PCR; TCRdb's version includes in-frame clones alone and lacks a portion of them. The table lists under 90,000 clones, approximately 85% of them singletons. The starting material was CD4+ or CD8+ T cells sorted from blood, obtained in a trial of the OX40 agonist ivuxolimab. These TCRs come from an adult with an advanced solid tumor such as melanoma, head and neck, liver or kidney cancer. The CDR3 runs from the conserved cysteine through the conserved F or W. The order of the fields is CDR3 protein, D gene, J gene, V gene, CDR3 length. D genes are given only for firm matches.

cdr3_aa: CASSLTGVAGELFF; d_call: .; j_call: TRBJ2-2; v_call: TRBV5-1; cdr3_length: 14
cdr3_aa: CASSVDRVGQPQHF; d_call: TRBD1; j_call: TRBJ1-5; v_call: TRBV5-4; cdr3_length: 14
cdr3_aa: CSGGDQEIQYF; d_call: .; j_call: TRBJ2-5; v_call: TRBV20-1; cdr3_length: 11
cdr3_aa: CASSLEASSYEQYF; d_call: .; j_call: TRBJ2-7; v_call: TRBV7-9; cdr3_length: 14
cdr3_aa: CASSYWAYYGYTF; d_call: .; j_call: TRBJ1-2; v_call: TRBV6-5; cdr3_length: 13
cdr3_aa: CASSLEVGGYTF; d_call: .; j_call: TRBJ1-2; v_call: TRBV7-2; cdr3_length: 12
cdr3_aa: CASSLGSSSDEQFF; d_call: .; j_call: TRBJ2-1; v_call: TRBV11-1; cdr3_length: 14
cdr3_aa: CASSLDLPGANVLTF; d_call: .; j_call: TRBJ2-6; v_call: TRBV5-4; cdr3_length: 15
cdr3_aa: CASSHWTGKKEDNEQFF; d_call: TRBD1; j_call: TRBJ2-1; v_call: TRBV7-9; cdr3_length: 17
cdr3_aa: CASADRDTQYF; d_call: .; j_call: TRBJ2-3; v_call: TRBV2; cdr3_length: 11
cdr3_aa: CASRGGANYGYTF; d_call: .; j_call: TRBJ1-2; v_call: TRBV28; cdr3_length: 13
cdr3_aa: CASSLFRYQETQYF; d_call: .; j_call: TRBJ2-5; v_call: TRBV13; cdr3_length: 14